This T cell receptor beta chain came from a study of shared clonotypes between healthy human individuals. The protocol was immunoSEQ multiplex PCR, while the TCRdb copy is restricted to in-frame clones and leaves out a portion. The sample lists approximately 720,000 clones, 55% to 75% occurring once. Findings and limits, study-wide: Investigators expected sequencing depth to affect clonotype sharing among donors.

For this clone: The target antigen is unknown.

Sequenced input: memory CD4+ T cells sorted from blood. Subset: CD45RA-negative fraction. This receptor was identified in a woman under 40 in good health.

The chain's CDR3 is CASSERLPGELFF. For the CDR3, the DNA is TGTGCCAGCAGTGAAAGACTACCCGGGGAGCTGTTTTTT. This sequence joins TRBV6-1 and TRBJ2-2; possibly TRBD2 for D (5 bases). Looked up from germline, CDR1 is MNHNS and CDR2 is SASEGT. Trimming pared 2 bases from V and 6 bases from J, leaving 7 bases between. The CDR3 is 13 amino acids.